Here is one T cell receptor beta chain with its context. This CDR3 is built from 14 residues. Germline values: CDR1 MNHEY, CDR2 SVGAGI. With 5 bases removed from V and 4 bases from J, the gap between germline ends came to 14 bases. The data were taken from a study of blood T cell repertoires in COVID-19. As for the study in general: Some COVID-19 samples were acute and others convalescent; all came from the United States, Italy and Spain. PBMCs, B-cell-depleted T cells, or T cells provided the cDNA or gDNA that made up the material.

Authors' data handling: Amplification of reference gene primers was used by the study to estimate nucleated cell counts. Repertoires were generated with immunoSEQ multiplex PCR, while TCRdb's copy carries only in-frame clones and drops some. For V, J and clone size, that table is used; D and trimming come from the DNA. The sample records more than 95,000 clones, about 80% being singletons. The sample consisted of peripheral blood. V and J are TRBV6-5 and TRBJ1-2; a weak D match, TRBD1 (6 bases). The origin of this receptor is a man aged 55 to 70 with acute or convalescent COVID-19. The CDR3 reads CASSPLDSVYGYTF. As DNA, the CDR3 is TGTGCCAGCAGTCCCTTGGACAGTGTCTATGGCTACACCTTC.